The 23 T cell receptor beta chains presented below share a single source sample, sequenced in a study of neurological immune-mediated disorders (dated by TCRdb to 2018 to 2020). Libraries were prepared through 5' RACE. Sequencing was carried out with an Illumina HiSeq 2500. Clones were called with MiXCR by TCRdb after fastp trimmed the public reads at Q25, and only in-frame beta chains were retained. CDR3 protein sequences are deduplicated, and each keeps its most common genes and DNA. For this sample the table gives more than 45,000 distinct CDR3 sequences, of which 10% to 12% were detected only once. Clones ranked in the top ten supply approximately 1.8% of the sample. Sequenced input: PBMCs. The receptors derive from a man aged 55 to 70 in good health.

This clonotype was picked up many times. J is TRBJ2-1 and V is TRBV20-1, with D possibly being TRBD2 (6 bases). V was pared by 8 bases and J by 4 bases, with 9 bases between. This CDR3 spans 11 amino acids. Germline CDR1 is DFQATT and CDR2 is SNEGSKA (reference sequence). The CDR3 nucleotides read TGCAGTCCTCGGGGGTACAATGAGCAGTTCTTC. Residues: CSPRGYNEQFF.

This clonotype has just a few counts. The chain recombines TRBV6-1 with TRBJ1-6; D is undetermined. There are 14 residues in the CDR3. Trimming removed 1 base at V and 9 bases at J, with 10 bases between. CDR1 and CDR2 (germline): MNHNS, SASEGT. The CDR3 bases are TGTGCCAGCAGTGAAGAAGGGCACCGTTCACCCCTCCACTTT. It is translated as CASSEEGHRSPLHF.

This clonotype was seen many times. The chain links TRBV7-6 to TRBJ2-1; no definite D call. The CDR3 runs 13 residues. CDR1 and CDR2 (germline): SGHVS, FNYEAQ. Trimming stripped 1 base from V and 9 bases from J, with 10 bases between. CDR3 residues: CASSLGLGPEQFF. The CDR3 DNA reads TGTGCCAGCAGCTTAGGCCTAGGCCCTGAGCAGTTCTTC.

This clonotype came up many times. The chain uses TRBV14 and TRBJ2-1, with 11 nucleotides matching TRBD1. In germline, CDR1 is SGHDN, CDR2 FVKESK. This CDR3 is 16 amino acids long. V gave up 1 base and J gave up 8 bases; unmatched junction bases: 7. CDR3 region: CASSQAMGQGGDEQFF. The CDR3, as DNA: TGTGCCAGCAGCCAAGCTATGGGACAGGGGGGGGATGAGCAGTTCTTC. Based on the CDR3 plus reference TRBV14 and TRBJ2-1, the full variable domain is EAGVTQFPSHSVIEKGQTVTLRCDPISGHDNLYWYRRVMGKEIKFLLHFVKESKQDESGMPNNRFLAERTGGTYSTLKVQPAELEDSGVYFCASSQAMGQGGDEQFFGPGTRLTVL.

The V gene is TRBV4-3, the J gene TRBJ1-1; the D gene is possibly TRBD1 (5 bases). The CDR3 has 15 amino acids. Trimming shortened V by 0 bases and J by 5 bases, and 13 bases separated the two germline ends. CDR1 LGHNA and CDR2 YSLEER come from the germline V gene. The CDR3 loop reads CASSQDWGYPTEAFF. CDR3 coding DNA: TGCGCCAGCAGCCAAGATTGGGGGTACCCTACTGAAGCTTTCTTT.

This clonotype was picked up many times. This chain links TRBV20-1 with TRBJ1-1, with D perhaps matching TRBD1 (6 bases). CDR3 length: 12 residues. Germline V gene data show CDR1 as DFQATT and CDR2 as SNEGSKA (reference sequence). The CDR3 sequence is CGYRGGNTEAFF. In nucleotides, the CDR3 is TGCGGTTACCGAGGGGGTAACACTGAAGCTTTCTTT.

Ten or more counts support this clonotype. The J gene is TRBJ1-1, the V gene TRBV27, with TRBD1 identical over 7 bases. This CDR3 spans 14 amino acids. The V and J ends lost 3 bases and 4 bases, in that order; junction bases with no gene match: 5. Germline-derived CDR1 and CDR2 are MNHEY and SMNVEV (reference sequence). The CDR3 reads CASSLQQGSTEAFF. CDR3 DNA: TGTGCCAGCAGTTTGCAACAGGGGTCCACTGAAGCTTTCTTT.

This clonotype showed up just a few times. The chain has TRBV4-2 and TRBJ2-3, with D hard to call. CDR3 length equals 14 residues. Trimming shortened V by 5 bases and J by 3 bases, and 12 bases separated the two germline ends. Germline values: CDR1 LGHNA, CDR2 YNFKEQ. CDR3 in amino acids: CASSVTAETDTQYF. DNA for the CDR3: TGTGCCAGCAGCGTGACCGCCGAGACAGATACGCAGTATTTT.

Many counts were recorded for this clonotype. The rearrangement joins TRBV7-2 to TRBJ2-2; TRBD2 matches at 8 bases. CDR3 length: 14 amino acids. Germline assignment: CDR1 SGHTA and CDR2 FQGNSA. V gave up 6 bases and J gave up 6 bases; unmatched junction bases: 6. The CDR3 is CASRPTGGPGELFF. DNA for the CDR3: TGTGCCAGCAGGCCTACGGGGGGGCCCGGGGAGCTGTTTTTT. Looking up the rest from reference TRBV7-2 and TRBJ2-2 gives the full variable domain: GAGVSQSPSNKVTEKGKDVELRCDPISGHTALYWYRQSLGQGLEFLIYFQGNSAPDKSGLPSDRFSAERTGGSVSTLTIQRTQQEDSAVYLCASRPTGGPGELFFGEGSRLTVL.

V and J are TRBV5-1 and TRBJ2-5; maybe TRBD1 (6 bases). CDR3 length: 14 residues. V lost 1 base, J lost 5 bases, and 12 bases lay in between. Germline CDR1 reads SGHRS; CDR2 reads YFSETQ. The CDR3 DNA is TGCGCCAGCAGCTTGCTGGGACATGAGGAGACCCAGTACTTC. Protein: CASSLLGHEETQYF. Full variable domain (outside the CDR3, taken from reference TRBV5-1 and TRBJ2-5): KAGVTQTPRYLIKTRGQQVTLSCSPISGHRSVSWYQQTPGQGLQFLFEYFSETQRNKGNFPGRFSGRQFSNSRSEMNVSTLELGDSALYLCASSLLGHEETQYFGPGTRLLVL.

This clonotype was seen ten or more times. V usage is TRBV7-2 and J usage is TRBJ1-2, with D unclear. Germline CDR1 SGHTA, CDR2 FQGNSA. V lost 4 bases, J lost 2 bases, and 8 bases lay in between. This CDR3 is built from 13 residues. The CDR3 coding sequence is TGTGCCAGCAGCTCCAACCCCAACTATGGCTACACCTTC. Translating it yields CASSSNPNYGYTF.

This clonotype was detected ten times or more. The chain couples TRBV6-2 or TRBV6-3 to TRBJ1-5, with 10 bases fitting TRBD1. V lost 8 bases to trimming and J lost 3 bases; unmatched junction nucleotides: 10. CDR1 is MNHEY, CDR2 SVGEGT, per germline. This CDR3 spans 16 amino acids. The chain's CDR3 is CASSPRGQGDNQPQHF. The CDR3, as DNA: TGTGCCAGCTCCCCCCGCGGACAGGGGGACAATCAGCCCCAGCATTTT.

This clonotype has ten or more counts. Possible read error: a much larger clone is one base away. The V call is TRBV5-6, the J call TRBJ2-1; the match to TRBD1 covers 10 bases. CDR1 and CDR2 (germline): SGHDT, YYEEEE. The CDR3 runs to 15 residues. Trimming at V came to 2 bases and at J to 3 bases, leaving 2 bases not matched to a gene. CDR3 region: CASSLGTGVYNEQFF. Written as DNA, the CDR3 is TGTGCCAGCAGCTTAGGGACAGGGGTCTACAATGAGCAGTTCTTC.

This clonotype came up many times. V is TRBV6-2 or TRBV6-3 and J is TRBJ1-1; unclear D gene. CDR3 length equals 13 residues. Germline CDR1 MNHEY, CDR2 SVGEGT. Trimming took 8 bases from V and 1 from J, leaving 11 bases between them. CDR3 DNA: TGTGCCAGCGAACTCAGAGAGAACACTGAAGCTTTCTTT. Its translation: CASELRENTEAFF.

This clonotype was counted ten times or more. The V call is TRBV20-1, the J call TRBJ2-2, with 9 bases that match TRBD2. The CDR3 has 17 amino acids. Germline V gene lookup returns CDR1 DFQATT and CDR2 SNEGSKA (reference sequence). The J segment lost 4 bases and the V segment lost 1 base, leaving 10 bases of the junction unmatched. Here the CDR3 reads CSARGLAGSAGTGELFF. CDR3 in DNA: TGCAGTGCTAGAGGGCTAGCGGGGTCCGCCGGCACCGGGGAGCTGTTTTTT.

The table lists this clonotype with many counts. V gene TRBV7-6 combines with J gene TRBJ2-1, with TRBD1 matching 9 bases. Germline values: CDR1 SGHVS, CDR2 FNYEAQ. This CDR3 comprises 16 residues. V lost 4 bases, J lost 3 bases, and 7 bases stayed unmatched. CDR3 residues: CASSSQWGQGYNEQFF. The CDR3 coding sequence is TGTGCCAGCAGCTCTCAATGGGGACAGGGCTACAATGAGCAGTTCTTC.

In its sample, this clonotype was seen many times. The CDR3 bases are TGCGCCAGCAGCTTGGAGTCCGGACGCACTGAAGCTTTCTTT. It translates to CASSLESGRTEAFF. This chain links TRBV5-1 with TRBJ1-1, with D uncertain. The CDR3 has 14 amino acids. The ends were cut back, 0 bases at V and 4 bases at J, with 10 bases in the middle. Germline CDR1 is SGHRS and CDR2 is YFSETQ.

In its sample, this clonotype was seen many times. The chain employs TRBV10-3 and TRBJ1-5; D perhaps matches TRBD1 (6 bases). The CDR3 extends over 15 amino acids. The V end lost 1 base, the J end lost 3 bases, and 10 bases lay between the germline ends. Germline V gene sequence: CDR1 ENHRY, CDR2 SYGVKD. As DNA, the CDR3 is TGTGCCATCAGTGAGTTTACAGGGACCAATCAGCCCCAGCATTTT. Residues: CAISEFTGTNQPQHF.

This clonotype has at least ten counts. The V gene is TRBV6-5, the J gene TRBJ2-7; D gene uncertain. The CDR3 consists of 11 residues. In germline, CDR1 is MNHEY, CDR2 SVGAGI. V lost 5 bases to trimming and J lost 9 bases, with 11 bases between them. This CDR3 reads CASSTPLGQYF. Written as DNA, the CDR3 is TGTGCCAGCAGTACCCCCCTTGGGCAGTACTTC.

This clonotype appeared many times. The chain employs TRBV27 and TRBJ2-7; the match to TRBD2 covers 11 bases. The germline V gene encodes CDR1 MNHEY and CDR2 SMNVEV (reference sequence). The CDR3 contains 13 residues. J lost 6 bases, V lost 2 bases, and 0 bases had no gene match. The CDR3 loop reads CASSLGLAGEQYF. In DNA form, the CDR3 reads TGTGCCAGCAGTTTAGGACTAGCGGGCGAGCAGTACTTC.

This clonotype was counted at least ten times. DNA of the CDR3: TGTGCCAGCAGCCGGACAGATTTTAACTATGGCTACACCTTC. This encodes CASSRTDFNYGYTF. This sequence joins TRBV7-8 and TRBJ1-2; tentative D call: TRBD1 (6 bases). Between the trimmed V and J ends, which lost 5 bases and 1 base, there was a span of 11 bases. The CDR3 runs to 14 residues. Per germline, CDR1 SGHVS and CDR2 FQNEAQ.

This clonotype has ten or more counts. The chain recombines TRBV7-2 with TRBJ2-7; D remains ambiguous. The germline V gene encodes CDR1 SGHTA and CDR2 FQGNSA. With 5 bases removed from V and 0 bases from J, the gap between germline ends came to 8 bases. The CDR3 totals 13 residues. As DNA, the CDR3 is TGTGCCAGCAGCCTAGAGCGCTCCTACGAGCAGTACTTC. It codes for CASSLERSYEQYF.

Many counts were recorded for this clonotype. The V call is TRBV10-3, the J call TRBJ1-1; 10 bases match TRBD1. The germline gives CDR1 ENHRY, CDR2 SYGVKD. This CDR3 spans 14 amino acids. V shed 6 bases and J 3 bases; nucleotides not matched to a gene: 4. The CDR3 DNA sequence: TGTGCCATCAGGGGGACAGGGGATCACACTGAAGCTTTCTTT. It yields the protein CAIRGTGDHTEAFF.